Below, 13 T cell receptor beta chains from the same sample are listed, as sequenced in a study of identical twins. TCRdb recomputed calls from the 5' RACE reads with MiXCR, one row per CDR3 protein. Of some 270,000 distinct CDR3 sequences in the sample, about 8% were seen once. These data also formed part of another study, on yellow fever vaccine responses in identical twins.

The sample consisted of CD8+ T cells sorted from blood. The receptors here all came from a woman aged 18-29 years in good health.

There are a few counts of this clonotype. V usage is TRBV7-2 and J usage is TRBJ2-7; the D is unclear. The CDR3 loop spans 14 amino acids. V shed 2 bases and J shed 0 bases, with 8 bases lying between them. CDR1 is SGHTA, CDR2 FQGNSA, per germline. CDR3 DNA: TGTGCCAGCAGCTTATCCAGAAGCTCCTACGAGCAGTACTTC. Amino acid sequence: CASSLSRSSYEQYF.

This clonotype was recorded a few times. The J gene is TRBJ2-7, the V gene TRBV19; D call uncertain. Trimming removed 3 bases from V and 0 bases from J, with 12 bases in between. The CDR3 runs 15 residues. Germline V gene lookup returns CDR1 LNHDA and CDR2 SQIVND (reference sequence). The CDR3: CASSIPGRSSYEQYF. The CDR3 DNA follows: TGTGCCAGTAGTATTCCGGGCAGGAGCTCCTACGAGCAGTACTTC. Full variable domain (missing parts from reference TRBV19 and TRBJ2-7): DGGITQSPKYLFRKEGQNVTLSCEQNLNHDAMYWYRQDPGQGLRLIYYSQIVNDFQKGDIAEGYSVSREKKESFPLTVTSAQKNPTAFYLCASSIPGRSSYEQYFGPGTRLTVT.

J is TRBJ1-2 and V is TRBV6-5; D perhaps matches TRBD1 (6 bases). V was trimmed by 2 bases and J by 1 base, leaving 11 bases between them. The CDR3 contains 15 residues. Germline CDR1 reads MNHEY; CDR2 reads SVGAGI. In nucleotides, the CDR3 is TGTGCCAGCAGTTACAGCTCGGACAGTAACTATGGCTACACCTTC. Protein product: CASSYSSDSNYGYTF.

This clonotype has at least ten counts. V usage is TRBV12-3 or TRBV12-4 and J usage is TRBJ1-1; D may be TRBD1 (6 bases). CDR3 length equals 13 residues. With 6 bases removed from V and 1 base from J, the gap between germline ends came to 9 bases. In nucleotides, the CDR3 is TGTGCCAGCAGCTGGACAGAGAACACTGAAGCTTTCTTT. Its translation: CASSWTENTEAFF.

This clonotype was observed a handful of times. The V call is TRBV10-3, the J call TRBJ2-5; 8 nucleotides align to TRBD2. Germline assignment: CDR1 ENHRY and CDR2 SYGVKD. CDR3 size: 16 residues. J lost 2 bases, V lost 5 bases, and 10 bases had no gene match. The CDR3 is CAISMVRRGGQETQYF. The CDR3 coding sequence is TGTGCCATCAGTATGGTCAGGCGCGGGGGGCAAGAGACCCAGTACTTC.

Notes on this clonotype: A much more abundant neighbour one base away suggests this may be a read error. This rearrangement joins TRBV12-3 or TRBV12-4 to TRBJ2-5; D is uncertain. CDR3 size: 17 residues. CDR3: CASSPGPSNPYQGTQYF. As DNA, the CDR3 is TGTGCCAGCAGTCCCGGGCCCTCCAACCCGTACCAAGGGACCCAGTACTTC.

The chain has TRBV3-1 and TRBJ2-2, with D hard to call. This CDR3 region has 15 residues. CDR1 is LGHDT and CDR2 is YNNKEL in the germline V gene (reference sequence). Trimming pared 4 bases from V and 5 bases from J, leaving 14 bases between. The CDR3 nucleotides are TGTGCCAGCAGCCTACTTACGCCCGGTACCGGGGAGCTGTTTTTT. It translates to CASSLLTPGTGELFF.

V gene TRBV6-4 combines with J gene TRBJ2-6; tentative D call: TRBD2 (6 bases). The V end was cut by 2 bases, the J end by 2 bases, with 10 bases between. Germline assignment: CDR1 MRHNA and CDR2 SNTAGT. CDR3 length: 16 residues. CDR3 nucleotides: TGTGCCAGCAGTGACGGGGGGACGGCTGGGGCCAACGTCCTGACTTTC. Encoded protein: CASSDGGTAGANVLTF.

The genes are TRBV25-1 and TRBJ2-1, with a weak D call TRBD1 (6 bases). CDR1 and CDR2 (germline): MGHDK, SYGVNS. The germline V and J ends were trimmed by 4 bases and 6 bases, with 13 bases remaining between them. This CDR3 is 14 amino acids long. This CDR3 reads CASSGIGTLNEQFF. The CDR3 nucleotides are TGTGCCAGCAGTGGCATCGGGACACTCAATGAGCAGTTCTTC.

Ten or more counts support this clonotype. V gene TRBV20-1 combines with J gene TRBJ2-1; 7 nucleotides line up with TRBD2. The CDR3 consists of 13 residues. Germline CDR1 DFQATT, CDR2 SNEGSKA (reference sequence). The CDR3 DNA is TGCAGCCTGTCGGGGAGGGTGGGTTATGAGCAGTTCTTC. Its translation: CSLSGRVGYEQFF.

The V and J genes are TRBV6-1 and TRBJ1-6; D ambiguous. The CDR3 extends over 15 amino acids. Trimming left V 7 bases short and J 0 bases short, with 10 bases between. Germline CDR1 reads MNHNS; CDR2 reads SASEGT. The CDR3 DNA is TGTGCCAGCATCCCCGATCTCTCCTATAATTCACCCCTCCACTTT. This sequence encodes CASIPDLSYNSPLHF.

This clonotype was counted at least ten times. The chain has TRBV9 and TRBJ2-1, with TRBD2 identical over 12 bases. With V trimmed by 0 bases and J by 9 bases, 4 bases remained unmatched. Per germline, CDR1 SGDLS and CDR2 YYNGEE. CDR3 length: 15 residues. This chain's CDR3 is CASSVGPSGGVEQFF. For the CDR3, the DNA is TGTGCCAGCAGCGTAGGCCCTAGCGGGGGGGTTGAGCAGTTCTTC. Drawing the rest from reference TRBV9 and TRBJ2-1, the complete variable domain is DSGVTQTPKHLITATGQRVTLRCSPRSGDLSVYWYQQSLDQGLQFLIQYYNGEERAKGNILERFSAQQFPDLHSELNLSSLELGDSALYFCASSVGPSGGVEQFFGPGTRLTVL.

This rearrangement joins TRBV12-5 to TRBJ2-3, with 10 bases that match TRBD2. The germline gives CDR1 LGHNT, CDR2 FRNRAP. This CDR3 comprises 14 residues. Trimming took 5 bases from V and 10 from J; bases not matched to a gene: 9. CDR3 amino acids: CASGPSGGVLAQYF. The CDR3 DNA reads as TGTGCTAGTGGTCCCAGCGGGGGGGTACTGGCGCAGTATTTT.